The clone carrying this TCR beta chain occurred a few times. This clone may be a read error of a much larger clone one base away. The record originates from a study of T cells in Graves' hyperthyroidism and ophthalmopathy. V lost 0 bases to trimming and J lost 6 bases, with 12 bases between them. The CDR3 is 13 residues long. The V gene's germline CDR1 is DFQATT and CDR2 SNEGSKA (reference sequence). Amplification of TCR beta CDR3 regions was performed using RNA transcripts as template. RT-PCR in the first round (using the HTBI primer set) targeted the TCR CDR3. TCRdb itself ran the multiplex PCR reads through MiXCR, one entry per CDR3 protein. Among 350,000 or so distinct CDR3 sequences, 21% were seen once, and the ten largest hold around 50%. Exclusion criteria comprised uncontrolled infection, other autoimmune disease, pregnancy or lactation. Clinical symptoms, serum thyroxine and TRAb, thyroid ultrasound and orbital computed tomography were used for the diagnoses. It was approximately 9.4 ml of fresh peripheral blood that supplied the PBMCs.

This rearrangement joins TRBV20-1 to TRBJ2-7; tentatively, D is TRBD1 (5 bases). The source of this sequence is a woman between 50 and 59 years old with Graves' hyperthyroidism. Input material: blood. The CDR3 loop reads CSARDQGVGEQYF. The CDR3, as DNA: TGCAGTGCTAGAGATCAAGGGGTCGGCGAGCAGTACTTC.